In this sample, the clone carrying this T cell receptor beta chain turned up many times. Its antigen is unknown. The data were taken from a study of regulatory T cells in long-lasting Graves disease. Overall study results and limits: Persistent patients had a count of shared public clonotypes (around 2,700) that exceeded that of new patients (around 1,000). Preferential use of TRBV28, TRBJ1-2 and TRBJ2-5 was seen in persistent disease.

The time point: newly diagnosed GD, antithyroid drugs for less than 3 months. The authors made the TCR library using RNA they extracted from PBMCs. This CDR3 spans 15 amino acids. Trimming removed 3 bases at V and 0 bases at J, with 11 bases between. CDR1 and CDR2 from the germline V gene are SNHLY and FYNNEI. Arm-PCR with iRepertoire HTBI primers amplified the CDR3 regions for these TCR beta libraries. TCRdb reanalysed the multiplex PCR reads using MiXCR and keeps one entry per CDR3 protein. The sample lists around 400,000 distinct CDR3 sequences; 15% to 18% were seen once. The source material was peripheral blood mononuclear cells (PBMCs), sampled at new diagnosis, from a patient treated with antithyroid drugs. This receptor was taken from a female donor with Graves disease. The V call is TRBV2, the J call TRBJ1-2; D remains ambiguous. In DNA form, the CDR3 reads TGTGCCAGCAGTGACGGGCAGACAACTAACTATGGCTACACCTTC. Amino acids: CASSDGQTTNYGYTF.